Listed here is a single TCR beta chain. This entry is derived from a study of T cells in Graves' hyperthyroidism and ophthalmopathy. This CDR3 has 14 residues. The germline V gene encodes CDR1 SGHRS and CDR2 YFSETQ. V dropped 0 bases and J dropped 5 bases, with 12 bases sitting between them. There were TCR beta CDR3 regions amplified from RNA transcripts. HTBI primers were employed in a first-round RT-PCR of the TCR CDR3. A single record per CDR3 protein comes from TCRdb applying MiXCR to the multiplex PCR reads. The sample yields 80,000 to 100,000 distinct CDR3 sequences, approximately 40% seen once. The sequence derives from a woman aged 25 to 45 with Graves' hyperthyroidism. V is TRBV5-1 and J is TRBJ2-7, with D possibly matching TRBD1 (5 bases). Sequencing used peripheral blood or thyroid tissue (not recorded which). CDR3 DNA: TGCGCCAGCAGCTTGGAGGGGCGGCAGGACGAGCAGTACTTC. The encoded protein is CASSLEGRQDEQYF.